The 11 T cell receptor beta chains in this list originate from one sample, sequenced in a study of T cells in Graves' hyperthyroidism and ophthalmopathy. Amplification of TCR beta CDR3 regions used RNA as the template. The study used the HTBI primer set for a first-round RT-PCR of the TCR CDR3. MiXCR, applied by TCRdb to the multiplex PCR reads, yields one record per CDR3 protein. This table holds 530,000 or so distinct CDR3 sequences, under 20% found once. Sequencing input: blood. Source of these receptors: a woman under 30 with Graves' ophthalmopathy.

About this clonotype itself: This may come from a read error, since a much larger clone is one base off. This chain links TRBV2 with TRBJ2-3, with TRBD2 identical over 9 bases. There are 14 residues in the CDR3. Germline V gene lookup returns CDR1 SNHLY and CDR2 FYNNEI. The CDR3 region has the DNA TGTGCCGTAGGGATAGGACTAGCGAGAGATACGAAGTATTTT. The encoded protein is CAVGIGLARDTKYF. Filled out from reference TRBV2 and TRBJ2-3, the complete variable domain reads EPEVTQTPSHQVTQMGQEVILRCVPISNHLYFYWYRQILGQKVEFLVSFYNNEISEKSEIFDDQFSVERPDGSNFTLKIRSTKLEDSAMYFCAVGIGLARDTKYFGPGTRLTVL.

This clonotype was seen many times. The chain employs TRBV18 and TRBJ1-2, with D unclear. CDR1 and CDR2 from the germline V gene are KGHSH and LQKENI. V was clipped by 2 bases and J by 0 bases, with 7 bases between them. This CDR3 is 14 amino acids long. The CDR3 coding sequence is TGTGCCAGCTCACCAGGACCGTCTAACTATGGCTACACCTTC. It translates to CASSPGPSNYGYTF.

This clonotype turned up a few times. This chain joins TRBV18 and TRBJ1-3, with D perhaps TRBD1 (6 bases). This CDR3 is 15 amino acids long. Germline assignment: CDR1 KGHSH and CDR2 LQKENI. The V and J ends lost 5 bases and 1 base respectively, with 12 bases between them. The CDR3 spells CASSSTTGSGNTIYF. The CDR3 DNA follows: TGTGCCAGCTCATCGACTACAGGGTCTGGAAACACCATATATTTT.

This chain uses TRBV29-1 with TRBJ1-2; D is undetermined. The V gene lost 2 bases and the J gene lost 5 bases, with 12 bases spanning the gap. Germline V gene lookup returns CDR1 SQVTM and CDR2 ANQGSEA. CDR3 size: 13 residues. CDR3 DNA: TGCAGCGTTGAACCGGACGGACCATATGGCTACACCTTC. This encodes CSVEPDGPYGYTF.

This clonotype was counted at least ten times. The chain recombines TRBV27 with TRBJ1-2; unclear D gene. CDR3 length equals 14 residues. V was cut by 7 bases and J by 0 bases, with 12 bases left in between. From germline, CDR1 is MNHEY and CDR2 SMNVEV (reference sequence). CDR3 nucleotide sequence: TGTGCCAGCAAAAGGCAGCCCTCTAACTATGGCTACACCTTC. It translates to CASKRQPSNYGYTF.

The chain recombines TRBV5-8 with TRBJ2-2; the match to TRBD2 covers 11 bases. This CDR3 region has 18 residues. V was pared by 1 base and J by 7 bases, with 12 bases of the junction left unmatched. Looked up from germline, CDR1 is SGHTS and CDR2 is YDEGEE. The DNA for the CDR3 is TGTGCCAGCAGCTTGTCCCTCCTTAGCGGGGGGGCCGGCGGGGAGCTGTTTTTT. This gives the protein CASSLSLLSGGAGGELFF.

The chain joins TRBV2 to TRBJ2-3; D remains ambiguous. Germline V gene sequence: CDR1 SNHLY, CDR2 FYNNEI. CDR3 length: 12 amino acids. The V end was cut by 2 bases, the J end by 11 bases, with 11 bases between. The CDR3 loop is CASSEWTAGQYF. In nucleotides, the CDR3 is TGTGCCAGCAGTGAATGGACCGCTGGGCAGTATTTT.

This clonotype has ten or more counts. The V and J genes are TRBV6-1 and TRBJ2-7; no clear D. CDR1 is MNHNS and CDR2 is SASEGT in the germline V gene. Trimming shortened V by 2 bases and J by 4 bases, and 9 bases separated the two germline ends. This CDR3 region has 13 residues. CDR3 sequence (DNA): TGTGCCAGCAGTGAAAGTCAGGAGTACGAGCAGTACTTC. Its translation: CASSESQEYEQYF.

This clonotype was seen only a few times. This chain uses TRBV7-2 with TRBJ1-1; 10 nucleotides match TRBD1. Germline CDR1 reads SGHTA; CDR2 reads FQGNSA. There are 13 residues in the CDR3. Trimming at V came to 10 bases and at J to 10 bases, leaving 12 bases not matched to a gene. The CDR3 sequence: CANTSLGQGGAFF. The CDR3 coding sequence is TGTGCCAACACCTCACTAGGACAGGGGGGAGCTTTCTTT.

There are a few counts of this clonotype. The rearrangement uses TRBV4-2 and TRBJ1-6; D is undetermined. Deletions cut 0 bases from V and 7 bases from J, with 7 bases between. The germline gives CDR1 LGHNA, CDR2 YNFKEQ. The length of the CDR3 is 14 residues. CDR3 DNA: TGTGCCAGCAGCCAAGATTTGCAGAATTCACCCCTCCACTTT. Its protein product is CASSQDLQNSPLHF.

The V gene is TRBV20-1, the J gene TRBJ2-7; TRBD1 or TRBD2 may be the D gene (5 bases each). V was cut by 0 bases and J by 4 bases, with 16 bases left in between. CDR1 is DFQATT and CDR2 is SNEGSKA in the germline V gene (reference sequence). The CDR3 length is 15 residues. CDR3 protein: CSARDSPGTIYEQYF. The CDR3 DNA sequence: TGCAGTGCTAGAGATTCCCCCGGGACGATATACGAGCAGTACTTC.